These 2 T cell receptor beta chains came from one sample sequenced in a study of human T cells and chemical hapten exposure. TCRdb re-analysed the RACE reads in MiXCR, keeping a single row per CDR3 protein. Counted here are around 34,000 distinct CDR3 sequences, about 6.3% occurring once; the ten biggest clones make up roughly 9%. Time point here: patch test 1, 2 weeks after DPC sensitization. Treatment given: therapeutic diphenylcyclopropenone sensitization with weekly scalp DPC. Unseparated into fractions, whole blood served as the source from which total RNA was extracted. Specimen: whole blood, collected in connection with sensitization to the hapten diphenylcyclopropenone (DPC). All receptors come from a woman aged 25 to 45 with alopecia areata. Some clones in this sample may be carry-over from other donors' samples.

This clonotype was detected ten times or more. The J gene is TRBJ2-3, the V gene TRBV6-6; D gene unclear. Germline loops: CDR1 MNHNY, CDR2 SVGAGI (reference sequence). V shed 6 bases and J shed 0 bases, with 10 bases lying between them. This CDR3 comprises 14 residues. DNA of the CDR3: TGTGCCAGCAGGGCAGCCACTAGCACAGATACGCAGTATTTT. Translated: CASRAATSTDTQYF.

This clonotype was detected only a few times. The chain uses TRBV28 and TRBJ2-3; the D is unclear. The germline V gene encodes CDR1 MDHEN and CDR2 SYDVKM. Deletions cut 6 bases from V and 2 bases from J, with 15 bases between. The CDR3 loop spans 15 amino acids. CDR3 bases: TGTGCCAGCAGACCCGCCCAGATGAACACAGATACGCAGTATTTT. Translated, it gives CASRPAQMNTDTQYF.